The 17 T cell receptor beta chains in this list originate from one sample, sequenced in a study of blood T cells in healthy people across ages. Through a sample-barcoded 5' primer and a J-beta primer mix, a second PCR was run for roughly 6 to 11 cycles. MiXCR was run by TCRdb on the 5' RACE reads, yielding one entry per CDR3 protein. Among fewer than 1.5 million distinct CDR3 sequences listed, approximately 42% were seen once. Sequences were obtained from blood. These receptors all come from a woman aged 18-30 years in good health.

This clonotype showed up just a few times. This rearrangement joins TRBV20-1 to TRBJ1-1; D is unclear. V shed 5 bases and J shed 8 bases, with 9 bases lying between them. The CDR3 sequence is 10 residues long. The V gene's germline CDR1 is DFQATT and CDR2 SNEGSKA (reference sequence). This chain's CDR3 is CSADQAEAFF. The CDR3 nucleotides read TGCAGTGCTGACCAGGCCGAAGCTTTCTTT.

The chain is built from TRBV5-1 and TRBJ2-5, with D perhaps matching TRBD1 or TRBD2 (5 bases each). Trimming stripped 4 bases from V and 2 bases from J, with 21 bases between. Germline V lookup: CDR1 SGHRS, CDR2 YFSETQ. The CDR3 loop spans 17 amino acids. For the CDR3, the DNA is TGCGCCAGCAGCGGGACGGGAAGCCAACCTGGACAAGAGACCCAGTACTTC. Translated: CASSGTGSQPGQETQYF.

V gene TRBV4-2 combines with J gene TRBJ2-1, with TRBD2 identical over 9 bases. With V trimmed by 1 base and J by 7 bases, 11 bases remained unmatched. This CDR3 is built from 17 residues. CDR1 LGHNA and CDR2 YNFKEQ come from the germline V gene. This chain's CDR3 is CASSQGVEVAGANEQFF. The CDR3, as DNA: TGTGCCAGCAGCCAAGGGGTCGAGGTAGCGGGGGCGAATGAGCAGTTCTTC.

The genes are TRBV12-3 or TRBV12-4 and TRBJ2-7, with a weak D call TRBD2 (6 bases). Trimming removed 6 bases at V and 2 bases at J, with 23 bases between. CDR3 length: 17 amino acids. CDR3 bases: TGTGCCAGCAGCTTCGAGGCTCCGGGACTCCCGACCTACGAGCAGTACTTC. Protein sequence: CASSFEAPGLPTYEQYF.

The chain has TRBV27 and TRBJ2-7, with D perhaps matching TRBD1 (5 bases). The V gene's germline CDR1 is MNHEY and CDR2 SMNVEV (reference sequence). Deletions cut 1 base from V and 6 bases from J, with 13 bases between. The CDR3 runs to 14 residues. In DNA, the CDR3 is TGTGCCAGCAGTTTATTAGCTCCAGGGTCCGAGCAGTACTTC. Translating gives CASSLLAPGSEQYF.

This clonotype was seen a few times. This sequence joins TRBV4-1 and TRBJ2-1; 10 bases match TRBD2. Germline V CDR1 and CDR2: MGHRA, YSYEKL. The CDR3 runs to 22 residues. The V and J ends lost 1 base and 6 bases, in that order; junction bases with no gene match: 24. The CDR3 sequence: CASSQAPFRLGGVAGGTNEQFF. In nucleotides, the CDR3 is TGCGCCAGCAGCCAAGCCCCATTTAGGTTAGGAGGGGTAGCGGGAGGCACCAATGAGCAGTTCTTC.

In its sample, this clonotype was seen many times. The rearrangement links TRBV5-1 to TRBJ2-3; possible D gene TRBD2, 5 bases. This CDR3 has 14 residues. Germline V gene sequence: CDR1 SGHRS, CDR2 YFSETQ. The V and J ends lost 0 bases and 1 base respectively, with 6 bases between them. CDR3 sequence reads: CASSLERGTDTQYF. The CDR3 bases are TGCGCCAGCAGCTTGGAGAGGGGCACAGATACGCAGTATTTT.

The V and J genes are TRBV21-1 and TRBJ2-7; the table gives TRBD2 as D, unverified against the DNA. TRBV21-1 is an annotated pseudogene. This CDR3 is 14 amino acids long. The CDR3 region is CASIYSGRVYEQYF. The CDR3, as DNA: TGTGCCAGCATCTATAGCGGGAGGGTGTACGAGCAGTACTTC.

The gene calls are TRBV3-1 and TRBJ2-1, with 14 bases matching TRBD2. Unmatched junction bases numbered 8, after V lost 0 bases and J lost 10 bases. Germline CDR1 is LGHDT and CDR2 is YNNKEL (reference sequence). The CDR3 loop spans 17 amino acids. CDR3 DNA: TGTGCCAGCAGCCAAGAGAAGGGACTAGCGGGAGTACGAGAGCAGTTCTTC. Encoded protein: CASSQEKGLAGVREQFF.

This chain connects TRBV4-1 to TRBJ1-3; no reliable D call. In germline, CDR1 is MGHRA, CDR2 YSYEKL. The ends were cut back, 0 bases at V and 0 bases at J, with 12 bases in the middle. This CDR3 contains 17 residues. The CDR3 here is CASSQDLYTYSGNTIYF. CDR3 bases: TGCGCCAGCAGCCAAGATCTTTACACATACTCTGGAAACACCATATATTTT.

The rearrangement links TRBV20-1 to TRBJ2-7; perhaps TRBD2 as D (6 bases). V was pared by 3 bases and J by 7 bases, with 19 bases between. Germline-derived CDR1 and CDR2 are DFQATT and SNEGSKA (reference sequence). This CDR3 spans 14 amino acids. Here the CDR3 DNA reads TGCAGTGCTAGTGCGGGGACCGAGAGTGATGAGCAGTACTTC. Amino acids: CSASAGTESDEQYF.

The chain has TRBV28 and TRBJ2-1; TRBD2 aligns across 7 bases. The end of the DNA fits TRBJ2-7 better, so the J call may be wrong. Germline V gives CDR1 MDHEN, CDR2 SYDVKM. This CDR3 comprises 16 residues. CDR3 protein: CASSFPSRGVYNEQYF. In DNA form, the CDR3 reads TGTGCCAGCAGTTTTCCCTCCCGGGGGGTCTACAATGAGCAGTACTTC.

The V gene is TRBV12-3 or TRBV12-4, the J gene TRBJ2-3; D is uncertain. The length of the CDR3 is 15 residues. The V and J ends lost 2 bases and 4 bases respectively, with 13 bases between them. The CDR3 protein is CASSLRSPGPDTQYF. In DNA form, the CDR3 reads TGTGCCAGCAGTTTACGCTCCCCGGGCCCAGATACGCAGTATTTT.

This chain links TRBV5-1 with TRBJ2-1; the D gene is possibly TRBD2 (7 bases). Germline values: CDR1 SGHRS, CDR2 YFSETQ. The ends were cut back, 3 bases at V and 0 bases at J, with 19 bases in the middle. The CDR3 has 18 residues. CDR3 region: CASSSLGGASPSYNEQFF. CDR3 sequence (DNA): TGCGCCAGCAGCTCATTAGGGGGGGCTAGCCCCTCCTACAATGAGCAGTTCTTC.

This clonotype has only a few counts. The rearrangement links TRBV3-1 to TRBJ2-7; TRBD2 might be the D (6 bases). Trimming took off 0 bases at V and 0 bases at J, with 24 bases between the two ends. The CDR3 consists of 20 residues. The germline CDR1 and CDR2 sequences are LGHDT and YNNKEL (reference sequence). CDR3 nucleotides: TGTGCCAGCAGCCAAGAGTGGGGACCCCGAGGAGGGGTCCTCTCCTACGAGCAGTACTTC. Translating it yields CASSQEWGPRGGVLSYEQYF.

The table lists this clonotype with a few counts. The CDR3 reads CSAPRLAGEENIQYF. The CDR3 DNA reads TGCAGTGCTCCCCGACTAGCGGGGGAAGAAAACATTCAGTACTTC. The V and J genes are TRBV20-1 and TRBJ2-4; TRBD2 agrees at 12 bases. The germline gives CDR1 DFQATT, CDR2 SNEGSKA (reference sequence). The CDR3 extends over 15 amino acids. V shed 5 bases and J 5 bases; nucleotides not matched to a gene: 7.

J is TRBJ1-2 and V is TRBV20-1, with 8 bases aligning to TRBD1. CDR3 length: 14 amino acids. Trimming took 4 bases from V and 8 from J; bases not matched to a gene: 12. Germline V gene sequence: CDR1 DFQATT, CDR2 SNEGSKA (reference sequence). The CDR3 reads CSATWTGSVGGYTF. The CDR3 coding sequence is TGCAGTGCTACCTGGACAGGGAGTGTTGGAGGCTACACCTTC.